The present entry profiles one TCR beta chain with its context. As yet, its antigen is unknown. The data originate from a study of a mutant IDH1 vaccine in newly diagnosed glioma. Study in general: The sex distribution of treated patients was 62.5% male and 37.5% female, with a mean age of around 40 years. Most patients had radiochemotherapy with temozolomide before enrollment; others had one alone.

Trimming left V 2 bases short and J 4 bases short, with 9 bases between. This CDR3 is built from 14 residues. Germline V gene lookup returns CDR1 MNHNS and CDR2 SASEGT. Findings and limits, study-wide: Vaccine-induced responses were seen in about 95% of patients, spanning several MHC alleles.

The time point is: baseline, week 1 (first vaccination visit). Treatment meaning: pre-vaccination baseline after standard-of-care therapy. Data came from immunoSEQ multiplex PCR; TCRdb stores just in-frame clones and leaves some out. The repertoire holds around 92,000 clones, with roughly 89% as singletons. The chain combines TRBV6-1 with TRBJ1-3; D may be TRBD1 (5 bases). The TCR originated in a woman aged 45 to 65 with glioma. The source material was PBMCs, sampled from a glioma patient treated with radiotherapy, temozolomide or both. In nucleotides, the CDR3 is TGTGCCAGCAGTGAAACGGGGCGAGGAAACACCATATATTTT. It is translated as CASSETGRGNTIYF.